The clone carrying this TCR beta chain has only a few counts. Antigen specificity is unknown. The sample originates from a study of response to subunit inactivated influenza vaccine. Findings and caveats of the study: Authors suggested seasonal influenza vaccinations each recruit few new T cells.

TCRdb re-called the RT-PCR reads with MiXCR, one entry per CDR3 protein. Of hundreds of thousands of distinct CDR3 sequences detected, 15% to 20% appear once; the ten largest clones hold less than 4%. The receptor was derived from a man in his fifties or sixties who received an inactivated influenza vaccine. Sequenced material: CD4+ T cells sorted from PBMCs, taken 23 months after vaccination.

In nucleotides, the CDR3 is TGTGCCAGCAGTGAGATCCGAGGAGGGACCCAGTACTTC. The encoded protein is CASSEIRGGTQYF. This rearrangement joins TRBV2 to TRBJ2-5; D is perhaps TRBD2 (5 bases). The CDR3 length is 13 residues. V shed 3 bases and J shed 7 bases, with 12 bases lying between them. Per germline, CDR1 SNHLY and CDR2 FYNNEI.